One and the same sample provided the 8 T cell receptor beta chains below, sequenced in a study of shared clonotypes between healthy human individuals. TCRdb's table, derived via immunoSEQ multiplex PCR, lists solely in-frame clones and lacks some. The table records a few hundred thousand clones, around three quarters of them present only once. The sample taken for sequencing was PBMCs. These receptors were obtained from a woman aged 40 to 49 in good health. Some clones in this sample may be carry-over from other donors' samples.

J is TRBJ1-2 and V is TRBV5-4, with TRBD1 matching over 7 bases. J gave up 2 bases and V 2 bases, and 3 bases lay outside the gene matches. Germline CDR1 reads SGHNT; CDR2 reads YYREEE (reference sequence). The CDR3 spans 14 residues. CDR3 in DNA: TGTGCCAGCAGCTTAGAGACAGGGAACTATGGCTACACCTTC. Translation gives CASSLETGNYGYTF.

The chain links TRBV29-1 to TRBJ2-7; D gene uncertain. The V gene's germline CDR1 is SQVTM and CDR2 ANQGSEA. This CDR3 region has 14 residues. V was clipped by 4 bases and J by 1 base, with 14 bases between them. This CDR3 reads CSVVVGLHSYEQYF. The DNA for the CDR3 is TGCAGCGTTGTGGTTGGGCTCCATTCCTACGAGCAGTACTTC.

Concerning this clone itself: This specimen includes other DNA sequences encoding the same CDR3. The chain couples TRBV2 to TRBJ2-5; no clear D. The CDR3 contains 12 residues. Deletions cut 6 bases from V and 0 bases from J, with 5 bases between. Germline lookup yields CDR1 SNHLY and CDR2 FYNNEI. The CDR3: CASRVYQETQYF. CDR3 DNA: TGTGCCAGCAGGGTGTACCAAGAGACCCAGTACTTC. Variable domain in full (rest from reference TRBV2 and TRBJ2-5): EPEVTQTPSHQVTQMGQEVILRCVPISNHLYFYWYRQILGQKVEFLVSFYNNEISEKSEIFDDQFSVERPDGSNFTLKIRSTKLEDSAMYFCASRVYQETQYFGPGTRLLVL.

The chain combines TRBV19 with TRBJ1-2; D not resolved. The CDR3 runs 13 residues. Between the trimmed V and J ends, which lost 6 bases and 5 bases, there was a span of 13 bases. In germline, CDR1 is LNHDA, CDR2 SQIVND (reference sequence). The CDR3 loop is CASSHDKDYGYTF. For the CDR3, the DNA is TGTGCCAGTAGCCATGACAAAGATTATGGCTACACCTTC.

This chain links TRBV19 with TRBJ1-5; weak D call: TRBD1 (6 bases). This CDR3 spans 15 amino acids. Germline lookup yields CDR1 LNHDA and CDR2 SQIVND (reference sequence). V dropped 2 bases and J dropped 6 bases, with 14 bases sitting between them. The CDR3 nucleotides are TGTGCCAGTAGTATACGGCACAGGGAGGGTCAGCCCCAGCATTTT. Its protein product is CASSIRHREGQPQHF.

The chain employs TRBV27 and TRBJ2-1, with TRBD2 as a possible D gene (5 bases). The CDR3 runs to 14 residues. The V end was cut by 3 bases, the J end by 3 bases, with 9 bases between. Looked up from germline, CDR1 is MNHEY and CDR2 is SMNVEV (reference sequence). The CDR3 sequence is CASSFSDVYNEQFF. In nucleotides, the CDR3 is TGTGCCAGCAGTTTTAGCGATGTCTACAATGAGCAGTTCTTC.

V gene TRBV28 combines with J gene TRBJ2-7; 8 bases match TRBD1. J was trimmed by 4 bases and V by 6 bases; bases with no gene match: 8. Germline V lookup: CDR1 MDHEN, CDR2 SYDVKM. CDR3 length equals 14 residues. The CDR3 loop is CASSQTGEWYEQYF. The CDR3 coding sequence is TGTGCCAGCAGCCAGACAGGGGAGTGGTACGAGCAGTACTTC.

The sample holds one count of this clone. The chain couples TRBV19 to TRBJ2-7, with a tentative D call TRBD1 (7 bases). The germline V and J ends were trimmed by 5 bases and 6 bases, with 20 bases remaining between them. Germline CDR1 LNHDA, CDR2 SQIVND (reference sequence). There are 15 residues in the CDR3. This CDR3 reads CASSRGGQGGGEQYF. In DNA, the CDR3 is TGTGCCAGTAGTCGAGGCGGGCAGGGGGGCGGCGAGCAGTACTTC. The complete variable domain, with remaining parts taken from reference TRBV19 and TRBJ2-7, reads DGGITQSPKYLFRKEGQNVTLSCEQNLNHDAMYWYRQDPGQGLRLIYYSQIVNDFQKGDIAEGYSVSREKKESFPLTVTSAQKNPTAFYLCASSRGGQGGGEQYFGPGTRLTVT.